This T cell receptor beta chain was documented in a study of neurological immune-mediated disorders. The study's findings and limits: Sharing of CDR3 amino acid sequences among expanded clones across subjects was absent, suggesting private repertoires in all groups. Levels of TCR clonal expansion peaked in HTLV-1-associated myelopathy and reached their lowest in multiple sclerosis, under those of healthy controls.

MiXCR was run by TCRdb on the 5' RACE reads, yielding one entry per CDR3 protein. The sample holds some 28,000 distinct CDR3 sequences, 5% to 8% seen once. The sample holds many counts of this clonotype. Its antigen is currently unknown. Sequenced material: PBMCs. The receptor comes from a woman aged 50 to 60 in good health.

CDR3: CSARRTEEAGELFF. In nucleotides, the CDR3 is TGCAGTGCTAGAAGGACAGAGGAAGCCGGGGAGCTGTTTTTT. The rearrangement joins TRBV20-1 to TRBJ2-2, with D perhaps TRBD1 (6 bases). The CDR3 consists of 14 residues. The V gene's germline CDR1 is DFQATT and CDR2 SNEGSKA (reference sequence). Trimming removed 2 bases from V and 6 bases from J, with 13 bases in between.